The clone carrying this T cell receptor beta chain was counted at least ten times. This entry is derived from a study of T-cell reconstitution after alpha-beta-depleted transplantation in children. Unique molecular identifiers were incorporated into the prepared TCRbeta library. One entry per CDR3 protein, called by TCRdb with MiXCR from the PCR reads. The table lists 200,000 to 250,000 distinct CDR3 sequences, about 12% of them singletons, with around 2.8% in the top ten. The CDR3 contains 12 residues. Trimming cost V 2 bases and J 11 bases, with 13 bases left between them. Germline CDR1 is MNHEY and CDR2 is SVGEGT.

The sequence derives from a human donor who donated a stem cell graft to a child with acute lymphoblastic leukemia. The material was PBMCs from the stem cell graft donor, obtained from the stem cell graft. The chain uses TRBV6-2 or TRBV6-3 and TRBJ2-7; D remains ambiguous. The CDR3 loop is CASSYDRAPKYF. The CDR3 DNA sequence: TGTGCCAGCAGTTACGATAGGGCCCCAAAGTACTTC.